This passage covers 32 T cell receptor beta chains from one sample sequenced in a study of T cell repertoires in cytomegalovirus infection. A single record per CDR3 protein comes from TCRdb applying MiXCR to the reads. The table shows a few hundred thousand distinct CDR3 sequences, with 26% occurring only once. The sequenced sample was PBMCs. These receptors all stem from a human donor in good health (CMV status not recorded). Some clones in this sample may be carry-over from other donors' samples.

This clonotype was counted only a few times. The chain couples TRBV19 to TRBJ2-4; D is perhaps TRBD1 (6 bases). This CDR3 has 16 amino acids. The V end lost 5 bases, the J end lost 0 bases, and 14 bases lay between the germline ends. Per the germline V gene, CDR1 is LNHDA and CDR2 is SQIVND (reference sequence). The CDR3 DNA sequence: TGTGCCAGTAGTGTGACAGGAAGACTAGCCAAAAACATTCAGTACTTC. This gives the protein CASSVTGRLAKNIQYF.

This clonotype was counted only a few times. The chain joins TRBV4-1 to TRBJ2-1, with 12 bases fitting TRBD2. Germline-derived CDR1 and CDR2 are MGHRA and YSYEKL. This CDR3 is built from 17 residues. V was pared by 2 bases and J by 3 bases, with 5 bases of the junction left unmatched. CDR3 DNA sequence: TGCGCCAGCAGCCAACAGACTAGCGGGAGTTTCTACAATGAGCAGTTCTTC. Translation: CASSQQTSGSFYNEQFF.

V and J are TRBV28 and TRBJ2-7; 7 bases align to TRBD2. The CDR3 has 18 residues. Germline CDR1 reads MDHEN; CDR2 reads SYDVKM. V dropped 4 bases and J dropped 2; count of bases not matched to a gene: 17. The DNA for the CDR3 is TGTGCCAGCAGTTCCAGTGGTGGGGCTAGCGGAACGCCCTACGAGCAGTACTTC. Its translation is CASSSSGGASGTPYEQYF.

The chain couples TRBV15 to TRBJ2-1, with D maybe TRBD2 (6 bases). CDR3 length: 14 residues. V dropped 5 bases and J dropped 10 bases, with 18 bases sitting between them. Germline V gene data show CDR1 as LNHNV and CDR2 as YYDKDF (reference sequence). The CDR3 DNA sequence: TGTGCCACCAGCGAGACCGGGACTCAAGGGGAGCAGTTCTTC. This encodes CATSETGTQGEQFF.

This clonotype occurred many times. The rearrangement uses TRBV7-6 and TRBJ2-7; 7 bases map to TRBD2. J gave up 7 bases and V 0 bases, and 21 bases lay outside the gene matches. This CDR3 region has 19 residues. Germline V gives CDR1 SGHVS, CDR2 FNYEAQ. Here the CDR3 DNA reads TGTGCCAGCAGCTTAGCCGCGCCGGTCGCGGGAGTTGGTAAGCGGGAGCAGTACTTC. Translation: CASSLAAPVAGVGKREQYF.

Ten or more counts support this clonotype. The rearrangement joins TRBV7-2 to TRBJ2-5; D may be TRBD1 (7 bases). Per the germline V gene, CDR1 is SGHTA and CDR2 is FQGNSA. Trimming took off 2 bases at V and 5 bases at J, with 18 bases between the two ends. This CDR3 is 16 amino acids long. CDR3 in DNA: TGTGCCAGCAGCTTAAATCAGGGGGGAGGCGGGGAGACCCAGTACTTC. It translates to CASSLNQGGGGETQYF.

For the CDR3, the DNA is TGTGCCAGCAGCTCAAAGGAGTCCGAGACCCAGTACTTC. Translated: CASSSKESETQYF. The chain recombines TRBV7-1 with TRBJ2-5; D not resolved. Being an ORF, TRBV7-1 has a function that is uncertain. With 2 bases removed from V and 5 bases from J, the gap between germline ends came to 9 bases. There are 13 residues in the CDR3.

This rearrangement joins TRBV7-9 to TRBJ2-1; 11 nucleotides line up with TRBD2. Germline loops: CDR1 SEHNR, CDR2 FQNEAQ (reference sequence). The junction had 7 bases not matched to a gene; V was cut back by 4 bases and J by 5 bases. This CDR3 contains 16 residues. The CDR3 loop reads CASSSTTSGSDNEQFF. For the CDR3, the DNA is TGTGCCAGCAGCTCCACAACTAGCGGGAGTGACAATGAGCAGTTCTTC.

There are a few counts of this clonotype. This chain connects TRBV20-1 to TRBJ2-1; 8 positions match TRBD2. CDR1 DFQATT and CDR2 SNEGSKA come from the germline V gene (reference sequence). V lost 3 bases, J lost 0 bases, and 7 bases stayed unmatched. The CDR3 sequence is 16 residues long. Written as DNA, the CDR3 is TGCAGTGCTAGCGGGAGCGGGACTAGCTCCTACAATGAGCAGTTCTTC. It specifies CSASGSGTSSYNEQFF.

About this clonotype itself: One end of the junction does not line up with germline, which may come from a read error. This chain joins TRBV7-2 and TRBJ2-7, with D unresolved. The germline CDR1 and CDR2 sequences are SGHTA and FQGNSA. CDR3 length: 13 residues. The CDR3, as DNA: TGTGCCAGCAGACAACCCCCCAGCAACGAGCGGTACTTC. Encoded protein: CASRQPPSNERYF.

This clonotype was seen repeatedly, ten times or more. A junction end diverges from the germline sequence, so it may reflect a read error. The rearrangement uses TRBV7-7 and TRBJ2-3; 9 bases align to TRBD2. Germline assignment: CDR1 SSHAT and CDR2 FNYEAQ (reference sequence). This CDR3 comprises 16 residues. The CDR3 region has the DNA TGTGCTAGCAGCTTAGGGTCTAGCGGGGCCACAGATACGCAGTATTTT. Translating it yields CASSLGSSGATDTQYF.

This clonotype was recorded a few times. V and J are TRBV4-1 and TRBJ1-2; 8 bases match TRBD1. This CDR3 has 15 residues. Trimming cost V 1 base and J 5 bases; bases outside gene matches: 6. Per germline, CDR1 MGHRA and CDR2 YSYEKL. In DNA form, the CDR3 reads TGCGCCAGCAGCCAAGTTTCGAGGACAGGGTATGGCTACACCTTC. The encoded protein is CASSQVSRTGYGYTF.

The J gene is TRBJ2-7, the V gene TRBV19, with D perhaps matching TRBD2 (5 bases). The V end was cut by 5 bases, the J end by 2 bases, with 13 bases between. The CDR3 has 14 residues. In germline, CDR1 is LNHDA, CDR2 SQIVND (reference sequence). The DNA of the CDR3 is TGTGCCAGTAGTCCAGCGGTTTCAACCTACGAGCAGTACTTC. Protein product: CASSPAVSTYEQYF.

The chain links TRBV10-3 to TRBJ1-5; TRBD1 matches 9 bases. Germline loops: CDR1 ENHRY, CDR2 SYGVKD. V gave up 2 bases and J gave up 4 bases; unmatched junction bases: 6. This CDR3 is built from 16 residues. The CDR3 sequence: CAISEVGDRANQPQHF. The CDR3 bases are TGTGCCATCAGTGAGGTAGGGGACAGGGCGAATCAGCCCCAGCATTTT.

This clonotype was counted at least ten times. The chain employs TRBV7-2 and TRBJ1-3; no definite D call. CDR1 SGHTA and CDR2 FQGNSA come from the germline V gene. With 5 bases removed from V and 0 bases from J, the gap between germline ends came to 8 bases. This CDR3 contains 14 residues. CDR3 nucleotides: TGTGCCAGCAGCCCGAGCCTCTCTGGAAACACCATATATTTT. It yields the protein CASSPSLSGNTIYF.

This clonotype appeared a few times. The rearrangement links TRBV28 to TRBJ2-7; TRBD2 might be the D (5 bases). V was pared by 1 base and J by 6 bases, with 16 bases between. In germline, CDR1 is MDHEN, CDR2 SYDVKM. The CDR3 totals 15 residues. The CDR3 region is CASSLYRELVSEQYV. As DNA, the CDR3 is TGTGCCAGCAGTTTATACCGCGAACTAGTGTCCGAGCAGTACGTC.

This rearrangement joins TRBV6-2 or TRBV6-3 to TRBJ2-7, with 7 bases identical to TRBD1. CDR1 is MNHEY, CDR2 SVGEGT, per germline. The J segment lost 0 bases and the V segment lost 8 bases, leaving 4 bases of the junction unmatched. The CDR3 loop spans 13 amino acids. The CDR3, as DNA: TGTGCCAGCGGGTGGGACAGCTCCTACGAGCAGTACGTC. As protein: CASGWDSSYEQYV.

This clonotype appeared a few times. The chain recombines TRBV12-3 or TRBV12-4 with TRBJ1-6; D is ambiguous. The CDR3 contains 14 residues. With 3 bases removed from V and 13 bases from J, the gap between germline ends came to 16 bases. The CDR3 DNA reads TGTGCCAGCAGTTTGGGAGACGGAGTGTGGCCCCTCCACTTT. This translates into CASSLGDGVWPLHF.

This clonotype was seen only a few times. The chain combines TRBV6-5 with TRBJ1-1, with D uncertain. CDR3 length equals 14 residues. Germline CDR1 MNHEY, CDR2 SVGAGI. Trimming removed 2 bases from V and 8 bases from J, with 15 bases in between. CDR3 loop: CASSYASYGVEAFF. CDR3 DNA: TGTGCCAGCAGTTACGCGTCTTACGGGGTCGAAGCTTTCTTT.

This clonotype was observed a few times. The rearrangement uses TRBV11-2 and TRBJ2-1; weak D call: TRBD2 (6 bases). CDR1 SGHAT and CDR2 FQNNGV come from the germline V gene. Trimming removed 6 bases at V and 7 bases at J, with 16 bases between. The CDR3 contains 14 residues. The CDR3 nucleotides read TGTGCCAGCAGACTAGCTTTAGGGAATAATGAGCAGTTCTTC. Protein sequence: CASRLALGNNEQFF.

This clonotype was recorded a few times. The gene calls are TRBV5-6 and TRBJ2-3; 9 bases agree with TRBD2. The J segment lost 5 bases and the V segment lost 6 bases, leaving 4 bases of the junction unmatched. The CDR3 runs to 13 residues. CDR1 and CDR2 from the germline V gene are SGHDT and YYEEEE. CDR3 nucleotides: TGTGCCAGCAACTTAGCGGGAGTAGATACGCAGTATTTT. Its protein is CASNLAGVDTQYF. Together with reference TRBV5-6 and TRBJ2-3, the CDR3 gives the full variable domain: DAGVTQSPTHLIKTRGQQVTLRCSPKSGHDTVSWYQQALGQGPQFIFQYYEEEERQRGNFPDRFSGHQFPNYSSELNVNALLLGDSALYLCASNLAGVDTQYFGPGTRLTVL.

This clonotype has ten or more counts. V and J are TRBV18 and TRBJ1-3; no definite D call. The CDR3 runs 14 residues. Deletions cut 5 bases from V and 4 bases from J, with 12 bases between. Germline V gives CDR1 KGHSH, CDR2 LQKENI. CDR3 DNA: TGTGCCAGCTCAAGATGGGTGGACGGAAACACCATATATTTT. This sequence encodes CASSRWVDGNTIYF. Variable domain in full (rest from reference TRBV18 and TRBJ1-3): NAGVMQNPRHLVRRRGQEARLRCSPMKGHSHVYWYRQLPEEGLKFMVYLQKENIIDESGMPKERFSAEFPKEGPSILRIQQVVRGDSAAYFCASSRWVDGNTIYFGEGSWLTVV.

This chain links TRBV20-1 with TRBJ1-1, with TRBD1 matching 10 bases. The CDR3 totals 16 residues. The germline gives CDR1 DFQATT, CDR2 SNEGSKA (reference sequence). Trimming cost V 0 bases and J 5 bases; bases outside gene matches: 9. Written as DNA, the CDR3 is TGCAGTGCTAGAGAGACAGGGGGCGCAGGGTTTACTGAAGCTTTCTTT. Translation gives CSARETGGAGFTEAFF.

The V gene is TRBV6-5, the J gene TRBJ1-4; 11 bases agree with TRBD1. V shed 5 bases and J 4 bases; nucleotides not matched to a gene: 6. The germline CDR1 and CDR2 sequences are MNHEY and SVGAGI. The CDR3 runs to 16 residues. This chain's CDR3 is CASSLGTGGSNEKLFF. CDR3 bases: TGTGCCAGCAGTCTGGGGACAGGGGGAAGTAATGAAAAACTGTTTTTT.

The rearrangement links TRBV11-2 to TRBJ1-2; D is perhaps TRBD1 (5 bases). Germline V CDR1 and CDR2: SGHAT, FQNNGV. The CDR3 is 13 amino acids. The V and J ends lost 1 base and 8 bases respectively, with 11 bases between them. CDR3 coding DNA: TGTGCCAGCAGCTTAGTTGCGGGACGGGGCTACACCTTC. Protein sequence: CASSLVAGRGYTF.

This clonotype has more than one count but fewer than ten. V and J are TRBV10-2 and TRBJ1-1; tentatively, D is TRBD1 (6 bases). Germline CDR1 reads WSHSY; CDR2 reads SAAADI. With 4 bases removed from V and 11 bases from J, the gap between germline ends came to 23 bases. This CDR3 contains 15 residues. The CDR3 loop reads CASSAQALNMGAAFF. As DNA, the CDR3 is TGCGCCAGCAGTGCGCAAGCCCTGAATATGGGGGCGGCTTTCTTT.

The chain joins TRBV6-1 to TRBJ2-7; 8 bases match TRBD2. J was trimmed by 3 bases and V by 7 bases; bases with no gene match: 11. This CDR3 has 15 amino acids. Germline loops: CDR1 MNHNS, CDR2 SASEGT. The CDR3 DNA reads as TGTGCCAGCACCGTAGCGGGAACGGCCCACTACGAGCAGTACTTC. Residues: CASTVAGTAHYEQYF.

This clonotype has just a few counts. The chain couples TRBV5-1 to TRBJ1-1; a weak D match, TRBD1 (6 bases). The CDR3 is 17 residues long. V lost 0 bases and J lost 4, with 19 bases in between. CDR1 is SGHRS and CDR2 is YFSETQ in the germline V gene. The CDR3 nucleotides are TGCGCCAGCAGCTTGGAGGATCTGGGGGCCACGGGCACTGAAGCTTTCTTT. Translation: CASSLEDLGATGTEAFF. Combining the CDR3 with reference TRBV5-1 and TRBJ1-1 gives the whole variable domain KAGVTQTPRYLIKTRGQQVTLSCSPISGHRSVSWYQQTPGQGLQFLFEYFSETQRNKGNFPGRFSGRQFSNSRSEMNVSTLELGDSALYLCASSLEDLGATGTEAFFGQGTRLTVV.

The chain links TRBV11-2 to TRBJ2-7; no definite D call. The germline V gene encodes CDR1 SGHAT and CDR2 FQNNGV. The CDR3 spans 13 residues. V lost 7 bases and J 0 bases, leaving 10 bases between the germline ends. CDR3 in DNA: TGTGCCAGCAAACAAGGAGACTCCTACGAGCAGTACGTC. Translation: CASKQGDSYEQYV.

This sequence joins TRBV29-1 and TRBJ1-1, with D uncertain. CDR3 length: 16 amino acids. The V gene lost 2 bases and the J gene lost 0 bases, with 16 bases spanning the gap. The germline V gene encodes CDR1 SQVTM and CDR2 ANQGSEA. CDR3 sequence: CSVEHVAGGMNTEAFF. As DNA, the CDR3 is TGCAGCGTTGAACATGTGGCAGGAGGCATGAACACTGAAGCTTTCTTT. The whole variable domain, filled in from reference TRBV29-1 and TRBJ1-1, reads SAVISQKPSRDICQRGTSLTIQCQVDSQVTMMFWYRQQPGQSLTLIATANQGSEATYESGFVIDKFPISRPNLTFSTLTVSNMSPEDSSIYLCSVEHVAGGMNTEAFFGQGTRLTVV.

This chain connects TRBV5-4 to TRBJ2-7, with 9 bases lining up with TRBD1. CDR1 SGHNT and CDR2 YYREEE come from the germline V gene (reference sequence). V lost 4 bases, J lost 5 bases, and 10 bases stayed unmatched. The CDR3 spans 15 residues. The chain's CDR3 is CASSIAGTGLHEQYV. The CDR3 nucleotides read TGTGCCAGCAGCATAGCCGGGACAGGGCTCCACGAGCAGTACGTC.

This clonotype was seen at least ten times. J is TRBJ1-1 and V is TRBV11-2; weak D call: TRBD1 (6 bases). Germline CDR1 reads SGHAT; CDR2 reads FQNNGV. The V and J ends lost 6 bases and 3 bases respectively, with 14 bases between them. The length of the CDR3 is 14 residues. The CDR3 nucleotides are TGTGCCAGCAGTAATAGGGGGGGGGACACTGAAGCTTTCTTT. It specifies CASSNRGGDTEAFF.